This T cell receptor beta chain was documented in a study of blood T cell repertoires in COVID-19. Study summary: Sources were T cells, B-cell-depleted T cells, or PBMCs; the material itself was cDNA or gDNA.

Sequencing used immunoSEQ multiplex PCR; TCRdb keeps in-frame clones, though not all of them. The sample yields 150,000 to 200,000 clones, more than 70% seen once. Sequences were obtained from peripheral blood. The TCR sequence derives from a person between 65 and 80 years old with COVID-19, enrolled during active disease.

The CDR3 spells CAWGQGDFPLHF. The CDR3 DNA is TGTGCCTGGGGACAGGGCGATTTCCCCCTCCACTTT. This chain uses TRBV30 with TRBJ1-6; 8 bases are shared with TRBD1. Trimming cost V 5 bases and J 13 bases; bases outside gene matches: 7. CDR1 GTSNPN and CDR2 SVGIG come from the germline V gene (reference sequence). The CDR3 has 12 residues.